This T cell receptor beta chain was sequenced in a study of CD8+ T cells in alopecia areata. Across the whole study: Treated patients took oral tofacitinib at 5 to 10 mg twice daily. Percentage of affected scalp area was the basis on which treated patients' severity was scored.

Trimming stripped 6 bases from V and 5 bases from J, with 19 bases between. CDR3 length: 16 amino acids. Germline CDR1 SNHLY, CDR2 FYNNEI. As concerns this clone: Antigen: not known.

Treatment in this sample: oral pan-JAK inhibitor, 5-10 mg twice daily. Reverse transcription of extracted RNA yielded cDNA, which provided the sequencing template. The method was immunoSEQ multiplex PCR; TCRdb's version includes in-frame clones alone and lacks a portion of them. The repertoire holds roughly 100,000 clones, roughly 60% seen once, with 16% in the top ten. Study-level findings and limits: A single nonresponder leaves the baseline CD8+ expansion link to response uncertain. Within the top 100, expanded CD8+ clones significantly decreased with tofacitinib, as did scalp clonality.

The J gene is TRBJ1-4, the V gene TRBV2, with D maybe TRBD1 (5 bases). This sequence originates from a human donor with alopecia areata. The source was CD8+ T cells sorted from blood, collected at approximately week 61, from a patient treated with tofacitinib. This chain's CDR3 is CASRSGTVVLNEKLFF. CDR3 DNA: TGTGCCAGCAGATCCGGGACGGTGGTTTTGAATGAAAAACTGTTTTTT.